A single sample gave rise to the 10 T cell receptor beta chains below, sequenced in a study of spatial heterogeneity in lung cancer. The time point: sample taken at primary tumor resection. Unsorted whole RNA samples from tumor, nontumor lung or frozen PBMC were sequenced. TCRdb processed the 5' RACE reads anew with MiXCR; each CDR3 protein has one entry. The sample holds about 41,000 distinct CDR3 sequences, approximately 10% seen once. Source: PBMCs, taken at surgery. These TCRs come from a female donor with early-stage non-small cell lung cancer.

The gene calls are TRBV6-1 and TRBJ1-1, with unresolved D. Germline V gives CDR1 MNHNS, CDR2 SASEGT. V dropped 1 base and J dropped 1 base, with 7 bases sitting between them. The CDR3 consists of 14 residues. CDR3 DNA sequence: TGTGCCAGCAGTGAAGTACGAGGGAACACTGAAGCTTTCTTT. This encodes CASSEVRGNTEAFF.

This chain connects TRBV9 to TRBJ2-2, with D perhaps TRBD2 (6 bases). Germline-derived CDR1 and CDR2 are SGDLS and YYNGEE. The V gene lost 4 bases and the J gene lost 1 base, with 11 bases spanning the gap. There are 15 residues in the CDR3. Here the CDR3 DNA reads TGTGCCAGCAGCCCCCGGGACTGGAACACCGGGGAGCTGTTTTTT. It codes for CASSPRDWNTGELFF.

There are a few counts of this clonotype. The rearrangement uses TRBV2 and TRBJ2-7; D might be TRBD2 (7 bases). CDR1 SNHLY and CDR2 FYNNEI come from the germline V gene. The CDR3 length is 16 residues. Trimming stripped 4 bases from V and 2 bases from J, with 18 bases between. The CDR3 nucleotides read TGTGCCAGCAGTGGAAGGGGGGGACGAAATCCCTACGAGCAGTACTTC. Its protein product is CASSGRGGRNPYEQYF.

This chain connects TRBV7-6 to TRBJ2-5; D tentatively fits TRBD1 or TRBD2 (5 bases each). V lost 5 bases, J lost 2 bases, and 12 bases lay in between. The germline gives CDR1 SGHVS, CDR2 FNYEAQ. The CDR3 runs to 14 residues. CDR3 nucleotides: TGTGCCAGCAGCCTGGGACGGAATCAAGAGACCCAGTACTTC. Its protein product is CASSLGRNQETQYF.

The chain is built from TRBV7-2 and TRBJ2-2, with 11 bases matching TRBD1. Germline values: CDR1 SGHTA, CDR2 FQGNSA. The CDR3 length is 16 residues. V trimming: 2 bases; J trimming: 5 bases; junction bases outside the gene matches: 4. In DNA, the CDR3 is TGTGCCAGCAGCTTACGGGACAGGGGGTGGACCGGGGAGCTGTTTTTT. Amino acid sequence: CASSLRDRGWTGELFF.

Only a few counts were recorded for this clonotype. The gene calls are TRBV6-1 and TRBJ2-7, with 12 positions matching TRBD1. Looked up from germline, CDR1 is MNHNS and CDR2 is SASEGT. The CDR3 totals 14 residues. Trimming removed 6 bases from V and 5 bases from J; junction bases left unmatched: 5. The CDR3 here is CASRTGTGGNEQYF. The DNA for the CDR3 is TGTGCCAGCAGGACCGGGACAGGGGGCAACGAGCAGTACTTC.

This clonotype was counted many times. This rearrangement joins TRBV6-5 to TRBJ1-2, with 8 bases identical to TRBD1. Germline CDR1 reads MNHEY; CDR2 reads SVGAGI. The CDR3 loop spans 17 amino acids. The trim removed 6 bases at V and 2 bases at J, leaving 14 bases unmatched. The CDR3 DNA is TGTGCCAGCAGATTTCTTCCCGGGACAGGCGGGAACTATGGCTACACCTTC. Protein: CASRFLPGTGGNYGYTF.

The chain couples TRBV6-6 to TRBJ1-3, with D possibly being TRBD1 (5 bases). CDR1 is MNHNY and CDR2 is SVGAGI in the germline V gene (reference sequence). The ends were cut back, 5 bases at V and 4 bases at J, with 15 bases in the middle. The CDR3 loop spans 15 amino acids. CDR3 in amino acids: CASSVYSGVGNTIYF. The CDR3 coding sequence is TGTGCCAGCAGTGTCTATTCGGGGGTAGGAAACACCATATATTTT.

This clonotype was detected only a few times. The chain combines TRBV12-3 or TRBV12-4 with TRBJ1-3; D remains unclear. Trimming removed 6 bases at V and 4 bases at J, with 10 bases between. The CDR3 length is 13 residues. CDR3 DNA: TGTGCCAGCAGCCGATCGGGGGGAAACACCATATATTTT. Translating it yields CASSRSGGNTIYF.

The chain carries TRBV7-9 and TRBJ2-7; TRBD1 agrees at 7 bases. J lost 2 bases, V lost 10 bases, and 11 bases had no gene match. The germline gives CDR1 SEHNR, CDR2 FQNEAQ (reference sequence). The CDR3 is 14 residues long. The CDR3 DNA follows: TGTGCCACCAGTAGTCCGGGACAGACCTACGAGCAGTACTTC. Amino acid sequence: CATSSPGQTYEQYF.